This T cell receptor (beta chain) is from a study of cytomegalovirus exposure and HLA in healthy donors. For the study at large: Researchers found that 81% of almost 400 genotyped donors fell within the Caucasian-associated ancestry cluster. Study outcomes and limitations: In a later analysis, several top co-occurrence clusters appeared linked to parvovirus B19, influenza, CMV and Epstein-Barr virus.

In germline, CDR1 is SGHTA, CDR2 FQGTGA. The CDR3 is 16 amino acids. The V end lost 1 base, the J end lost 3 bases, and 14 bases lay between the germline ends. As concerns this clone: Its antigen is undetermined.

Researchers ran the PCR with 60 Vbeta and 13 Jbeta primers. Sequencing was performed with immunoSEQ multiplex PCR; in TCRdb, only in-frame clones are kept and a portion is missing. The sample lists 180,000 or so clones, approximately 71% seen once, with about 7.7% in the top ten. The source of this sequence is a woman in her forties in good health and CMV-seropositive. The chain is built from TRBV7-3 and TRBJ2-3; a possible D gene is TRBD2 (5 bases). The specimen sequenced was PBMCs. The CDR3 protein is CASSLSGPGGTDTQYF. The CDR3, as DNA: TGTGCCAGCAGCTTAAGTGGGCCGGGCGGGACAGATACGCAGTATTTT.